This T cell receptor (beta chain) was found in a study of blood T cells in healthy people across ages. A sample-barcoded 5' primer and a J-beta primer mix were used in a second PCR of about 7 to 12 cycles. Every sample gave at least 3 million paired-end reads containing CDR3. TCRdb ran MiXCR on the 5' RACE reads and lists one entry per CDR3 protein. The repertoire consists of about 1.7 million distinct CDR3 sequences, with approximately 30% occurring once and the leading ten covering roughly 8%. Deletions cut 5 bases from V and 2 bases from J, with 17 bases between. The CDR3 is 16 residues long. Germline CDR1 and CDR2: MNHNS and SASEGT. The total RNA that was extracted per sample amounted to at least 5 micrograms.

The origin of this receptor is a woman under 40 in good health. V and J are TRBV6-1 and TRBJ2-3, with a tentative D call TRBD1 (5 bases). Material for sequencing was blood. In DNA, the CDR3 is TGTGCCAGCAGTAGGGGCCTCAGCCCCTCCACAGATACGCAGTATTTT. Translating it yields CASSRGLSPSTDTQYF.